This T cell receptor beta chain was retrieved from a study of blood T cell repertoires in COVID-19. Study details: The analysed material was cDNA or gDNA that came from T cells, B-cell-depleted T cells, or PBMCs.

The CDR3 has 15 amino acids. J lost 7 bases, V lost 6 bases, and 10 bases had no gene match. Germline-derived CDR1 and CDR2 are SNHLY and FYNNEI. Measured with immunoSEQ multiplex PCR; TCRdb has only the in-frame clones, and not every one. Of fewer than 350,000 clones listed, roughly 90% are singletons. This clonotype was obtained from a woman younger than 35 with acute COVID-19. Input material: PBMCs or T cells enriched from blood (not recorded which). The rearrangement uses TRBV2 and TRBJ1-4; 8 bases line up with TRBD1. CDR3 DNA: TGTGCCAGCAGGGGACAGGAGTTTCCGCGTGAAAAACTGTTTTTT. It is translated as CASRGQEFPREKLFF.